This TCR beta chain appears in the sequencing data of a study of OX40 agonist ivuxolimab in advanced cancers. On the study more broadly: As their treatment, patients were administered ivuxolimab, an agonistic anti-OX40 (CD134) antibody. Study-level findings and limits: There were, on average, more expanded clones in CD8+ T cells than in CD4+.

Unmatched junction bases numbered 2, after V lost 5 bases and J lost 2 bases. The CDR3 is 13 residues long. Per the germline V gene, CDR1 is SGHKS and CDR2 is YYEKEE (reference sequence). Assay: immunoSEQ multiplex PCR; the TCRdb copy retains only in-frame clones and omits some. The sample has fewer than 90,000 clones, around 87% seen once. Regarding this clone: The antigen is unknown.

The receptor comes from an adult with an advanced solid tumor such as melanoma, head and neck, liver or kidney cancer. This material consisted of CD4+ or CD8+ T cells sorted from blood, taken in a trial of the OX40 agonist ivuxolimab. V gene TRBV5-5 combines with J gene TRBJ1-2; 8 nucleotides line up with TRBD1. CDR3 nucleotides: TGTGCCAGCAGTGACAGGGGAAACTATGGCTACACCTTC. It codes for CASSDRGNYGYTF.